This T cell receptor (beta chain) was profiled in a study of blood T cells in healthy people across ages. In the case of this clonotype: A read error may account for a junction end that differs from germline.

The CDR3 has 13 amino acids. Germline V gives CDR1 KGHSH, CDR2 LQKENI. Combining a sample-barcoded 5' primer with a J-beta primer mix, a second PCR ran for roughly 7 to 11 cycles. TCRdb used MiXCR to reprocess the 5' RACE reads, holding one entry per CDR3 protein. The table shows roughly 1.9 million distinct CDR3 sequences, with about two fifths occurring only once. The sequenced sample consisted of blood. V gene TRBV18 combines with J gene TRBJ1-5; D ambiguous. This sequence was found in a human donor in good health. CDR3 residues: CASTPDRNQPQHF. The CDR3 region has the DNA TGTGCCAGCACACCAGATCGAAATCAGCCCCAGCATTTT.